Listed here is a single T cell receptor (beta chain). Its specificity is not known. This sample was taken from a study of cytomegalovirus exposure and HLA in healthy donors. Study summary: In an earlier analysis, approximately 120 million unique TCR beta sequences were found from 150 million to 200 million T cells.

The PCR employed 60 Vbeta primers together with 13 Jbeta primers. This table comes from immunoSEQ multiplex PCR, and its TCRdb copy is limited to in-frame clones, with some not included. The sample comprises about 120,000 clones, around 79% of which are singletons, and around 1.4% rests with the top ten. General observations from the study: Previously analyzed data showed that most TCR beta V segments were productive at a frequency of about 87% or about 30%.

This CDR3 region has 18 residues. After removal of 0 bases from V and 4 bases from J, the junction contained 11 bases not matched to a gene. Germline V gene data show CDR1 as LGHNA and CDR2 as YNFKEQ. The sequenced sample consisted of PBMCs. The chain is built from TRBV4-2 and TRBJ2-2; 7 bases match TRBD2. This clonotype was sampled from a woman under 30 in good health and CMV-seronegative. CDR3 in amino acids: CASSQDGRTSGGTGELFF. CDR3 bases: TGTGCCAGCAGCCAAGATGGGCGCACCTCGGGGGGCACCGGGGAGCTGTTTTTT.